This TCR beta chain was observed in a study of beta chain features in type 1 diabetes. Across the study: Patients did not differ from healthy donors in age, gender or cell yield.

Expressed TCRB transcripts were sequenced because the isolated RNA had all been reverse transcribed beforehand. Profiled with immunoSEQ multiplex PCR; TCRdb holds only in-frame clones, not every one. The sample shows 970,000 or so clones, 17% of them seen only once. This CDR3 has 12 amino acids. CDR1 is MDHEN, CDR2 SYDVKM, per germline. Deletions cut 5 bases from V and 3 bases from J, with 7 bases between. This chain joins TRBV28 and TRBJ1-2; D is undetermined. The sequencing input was naive CD4+ T cells from blood. The clonotype originates from a woman younger than 30 in good health. The DNA of the CDR3 is TGTGCCAGCAGTAACATGGACTATGGCTACACCTTC. Protein sequence: CASSNMDYGYTF.